One and the same sample provided the 27 T cell receptor beta chains below, sequenced in a study of blood T cell repertoires in COVID-19. The protocol was immunoSEQ multiplex PCR, while the TCRdb copy is restricted to in-frame clones and leaves out a portion. The top ten clones hold around 1.9% of a sample with about 280,000 clones, around 92% of them seen once. What was sequenced was PBMCs or T cells enriched from blood (not recorded which). Source of these receptors: a woman aged 55-70 years who had recovered from COVID-19.

This clone occurred a few times. J is TRBJ1-5 and V is TRBV19, with a tentative D call TRBD1 (5 bases). The CDR3 runs 18 residues. The germline V gene encodes CDR1 LNHDA and CDR2 SQIVND (reference sequence). Trimming shortened V by 3 bases and J by 2 bases, and 20 bases separated the two germline ends. DNA of the CDR3: TGTGCCAGTAGTATCTCGCCCTATATGGGGGGAGGCAATCAGCCCCAGCATTTT. It is translated as CASSISPYMGGGNQPQHF.

V and J are TRBV3-1 (or the pseudogene TRBV3-2) and TRBJ1-3, with a weak D call TRBD1 (5 bases). Germline values: CDR1 LGHDT, CDR2 YNNKEL (reference sequence). V was trimmed by 2 bases and J by 0 bases, leaving 8 bases between them. The CDR3 contains 15 residues. The CDR3 DNA reads as TGTGCCAGCAGCCAATGGACACACTCTGGAAACACCATATATTTT. It translates to CASSQWTHSGNTIYF.

This clone was counted a few times. V is TRBV7-8 and J is TRBJ1-2, with a weak D call TRBD1 (6 bases). CDR3 length: 13 amino acids. Deletions cut 3 bases from V and 9 bases from J, with 14 bases between. Germline V gives CDR1 SGHVS, CDR2 FQNEAQ. The CDR3 spells CASSFLQGVSYTF. The CDR3 DNA reads TGTGCCAGCAGCTTCCTACAGGGTGTAAGCTACACCTTC. Drawing the rest from reference TRBV7-8 and TRBJ1-2, the complete variable domain is GAGVSQSPRYKVAKRGQDVALRCDPISGHVSLFWYQQALGQGPEFLTYFQNEAQLDKSGLPSDRFFAERPEGSVSTLKIQRTQQEDSAVYLCASSFLQGVSYTFGSGTRLTVV.

The chain couples TRBV11-2 to TRBJ2-7; D gene unclear. Germline CDR1 and CDR2: SGHAT and FQNNGV. V was cut by 6 bases and J by 3 bases, with 9 bases left in between. The CDR3 runs to 12 residues. The CDR3, as DNA: TGTGCCAGCAGGCTGGCTGTCTACGAGCAGTACTTC. It is translated as CASRLAVYEQYF.

This clone appeared once. The chain uses TRBV7-8 and TRBJ2-5; TRBD2 matches at 8 bases. V lost 5 bases and J lost 3; bases outside the gene matches: 11. Germline V gives CDR1 SGHVS, CDR2 FQNEAQ. This CDR3 has 16 residues. The CDR3 spells CASSIKAGTRKETQYF. The CDR3 nucleotides are TGTGCCAGCAGCATAAAGGCGGGGACTAGGAAAGAGACCCAGTACTTC. Based on the CDR3 plus reference TRBV7-8 and TRBJ2-5, the full variable domain is GAGVSQSPRYKVAKRGQDVALRCDPISGHVSLFWYQQALGQGPEFLTYFQNEAQLDKSGLPSDRFFAERPEGSVSTLKIQRTQQEDSAVYLCASSIKAGTRKETQYFGPGTRLLVL.

This clone has more than one count but fewer than ten. The J gene is TRBJ2-7, the V gene TRBV5-4; D unclear. The CDR3 covers 14 residues. Germline V lookup: CDR1 SGHNT, CDR2 YYREEE (reference sequence). Trimming left V 4 bases short and J 0 bases short, with 11 bases between. For the CDR3, the DNA is TGTGCCAGCAGCACGGAGCAGAGCTCCTACGAGCAGTACTTC. Amino acid sequence: CASSTEQSSYEQYF.

The chain carries TRBV7-2 and TRBJ1-1; a weak D match, TRBD1 (6 bases). Germline V lookup: CDR1 SGHTA, CDR2 FQGNSA. V lost 6 bases, J lost 3 bases, and 11 bases lay in between. This CDR3 has 13 amino acids. The CDR3 loop reads CASRRQADTEAFF. DNA for the CDR3: TGTGCCAGCAGGCGACAGGCGGACACTGAAGCTTTCTTT.

V usage is TRBV5-1 and J usage is TRBJ2-7; TRBD1 matches at 9 bases. The CDR3 consists of 14 residues. Germline V gene lookup returns CDR1 SGHRS and CDR2 YFSETQ. Germline trimming cut 4 bases from V and 4 bases from J; bases unmatched to any gene: 6. CDR3 amino acids: CASSDGQGIYEQYF. In DNA, the CDR3 is TGCGCCAGCAGCGACGGACAGGGGATTTACGAGCAGTACTTC.

The V call is TRBV20-1, the J call TRBJ2-5; 10 bases match TRBD1. The CDR3 length is 15 residues. CDR1 is DFQATT, CDR2 SNEGSKA, per germline (reference sequence). Unmatched junction bases numbered 10, after V lost 3 bases and J lost 6 bases. CDR3 nucleotides: TGCAGTGCTAGTAGGTCTGGGACAGGGGCACAGACCCAGTACTTC. Translated, it gives CSASRSGTGAQTQYF.

This clone was counted a single time. The V and J genes are TRBV20-1 and TRBJ1-1; the match to TRBD1 covers 10 bases. This CDR3 has 14 amino acids. In germline, CDR1 is DFQATT, CDR2 SNEGSKA (reference sequence). With 3 bases clipped from V and 5 bases from J, the junction kept 6 bases outside the gene matches. The DNA for the CDR3 is TGCAGTGCTAGTCCTGGGGACAGGGGAACTGAAGCTTTCTTT. Protein sequence: CSASPGDRGTEAFF.

The chain employs TRBV3-1 (or the pseudogene TRBV3-2) and TRBJ2-7; 10 nucleotides align to TRBD1. Germline lookup yields CDR1 LGHDT and CDR2 YNNKEL (reference sequence). V shed 4 bases and J 4 bases; nucleotides not matched to a gene: 4. There are 14 residues in the CDR3. CDR3 DNA sequence: TGTGCCAGCAGCCCAGGGACAGGGGTATACGAGCAGTACTTC. Translated, it gives CASSPGTGVYEQYF.

The rearrangement joins TRBV7-9 to TRBJ2-1; no clear D. Germline CDR1 SEHNR, CDR2 FQNEAQ (reference sequence). Trimming removed 3 bases at V and 6 bases at J, with 6 bases between. The CDR3 has 12 residues. The CDR3 spells CASSFTGNEQFF. The CDR3 DNA is TGTGCCAGCAGCTTTACGGGCAATGAGCAGTTCTTC.

The V gene is TRBV7-7, the J gene TRBJ2-2, with 7 positions matching TRBD2. This CDR3 comprises 14 residues. In germline, CDR1 is SSHAT, CDR2 FNYEAQ (reference sequence). CDR3 sequence: CATRPAGRTGELFF. The CDR3 nucleotides read TGTGCTACCAGGCCAGCGGGACGCACCGGGGAGCTGTTTTTT.

The chain recombines TRBV30 with TRBJ1-4; D not resolved. The CDR3 sequence is 15 residues long. Trimming removed 0 bases from V and 5 bases from J, with 13 bases in between. Germline loops: CDR1 GTSNPN, CDR2 SVGIG (reference sequence). The CDR3 sequence is CAWSVSPGSNEKLFF. CDR3 nucleotides: TGTGCCTGGAGTGTATCACCGGGATCAAATGAAAAACTGTTTTTT.

This clone came up once. V gene TRBV29-1 combines with J gene TRBJ2-3; no reliable D call. V lost 6 bases, J lost 1 base, and 17 bases lay in between. This CDR3 comprises 15 residues. Looked up from germline, CDR1 is SQVTM and CDR2 is ANQGSEA. The CDR3 region has the DNA TGCAGCGTCGCGGTATTAGACCGACGCACAGATACGCAGTATTTT. It codes for CSVAVLDRRTDTQYF.

This chain connects TRBV5-8 to TRBJ1-2; no firm D call. The CDR3 spans 13 residues. CDR1 is SGHTS and CDR2 is YDEGEE in the germline V gene. V was clipped by 5 bases and J by 2 bases, with 10 bases between them. CDR3 residues: CASRTRLNYGYTF. The DNA of the CDR3 is TGTGCCAGCAGAACGCGGTTGAACTATGGCTACACCTTC.

The table lists this clone with a few counts. The rearrangement links TRBV5-6 to TRBJ1-4, with D perhaps TRBD1 (5 bases). Trimming left V 1 base short and J 3 bases short, with 13 bases between. CDR1 and CDR2 from the germline V gene are SGHDT and YYEEEE. The CDR3 covers 16 residues. CDR3 sequence reads: CASSLIRALANEKLFF. As DNA, the CDR3 is TGTGCCAGCAGCTTGATCAGGGCTCTCGCTAATGAAAAACTGTTTTTT.

CDR3 sequence reads: CASSKPGQGVEKLFF. CDR3 DNA: TGTGCCAGTAGTAAGCCGGGACAGGGGGTTGAAAAACTGTTTTTT. The V and J genes are TRBV19 and TRBJ1-4; TRBD1 matches at 11 bases. Germline CDR1 reads LNHDA; CDR2 reads SQIVND (reference sequence). Unmatched junction bases numbered 5, after V lost 4 bases and J lost 7 bases. CDR3 length: 15 residues.

The rearrangement uses TRBV5-4 and TRBJ2-1, with 7 bases identical to TRBD2. In germline, CDR1 is SGHNT, CDR2 YYREEE (reference sequence). V gave up 7 bases and J gave up 0 bases; unmatched junction bases: 7. The CDR3 runs 15 residues. Here the CDR3 reads CASDMGGASYNEQFF. For the CDR3, the DNA is TGTGCCAGCGATATGGGAGGGGCCTCCTACAATGAGCAGTTCTTC.

V usage is TRBV7-8 and J usage is TRBJ2-4; TRBD2 is a possible D gene (5 bases). V was shortened by 1 base and J by 0 bases, with 13 bases between the two germline ends. Germline values: CDR1 SGHVS, CDR2 FQNEAQ. The CDR3 totals 17 residues. This chain's CDR3 is CASSLGRALLAKNIQYF. CDR3 coding DNA: TGTGCCAGCAGCTTAGGGCGGGCTCTCCTAGCCAAAAACATTCAGTACTTC.

This chain uses TRBV4-1 with TRBJ2-1; maybe TRBD1 (6 bases). The CDR3 sequence is 15 residues long. Germline lookup yields CDR1 MGHRA and CDR2 YSYEKL. Trimming removed 6 bases at V and 4 bases at J, with 16 bases between. The CDR3 here is CASRPQGSPYNEQFF. The CDR3 bases are TGCGCCAGCAGACCACAGGGTAGCCCTTACAATGAGCAGTTCTTC.

The chain uses TRBV20-1 and TRBJ2-7; tentative D call: TRBD2 (5 bases). The CDR3 covers 15 residues. Germline assignment: CDR1 DFQATT and CDR2 SNEGSKA (reference sequence). Deletions cut 3 bases from V and 2 bases from J, with 17 bases between. The CDR3 spells CSASKPGNPPYEQYF. As DNA, the CDR3 is TGCAGTGCTAGTAAACCCGGGAACCCTCCCTACGAGCAGTACTTC.

The chain couples TRBV30 to TRBJ1-2; D is uncertain. The CDR3 extends over 15 amino acids. CDR1 is GTSNPN and CDR2 is SVGIG in the germline V gene (reference sequence). V lost 2 bases and J 6 bases, leaving 19 bases between the germline ends. The CDR3 here is CAWSRLPALRHGYTF. The CDR3 nucleotides read TGTGCCTGGAGTAGACTCCCAGCCCTAAGACATGGCTACACCTTC.

The V gene is TRBV6-2 or TRBV6-3, the J gene TRBJ2-5; TRBD2 agrees at 8 bases. The CDR3 spans 17 residues. Unmatched junction bases numbered 20, after V lost 7 bases and J lost 7 bases. CDR1 is MNHEY and CDR2 is SVGEGT in the germline V gene. The CDR3 DNA reads as TGTGCCAGCATCCCACGAGCGAGCGGGGGCCACCTTGGGACCCAGTACTTC. The encoded protein is CASIPRASGGHLGTQYF.

This clone showed up just once. V is TRBV2 and J is TRBJ2-5; TRBD1 matches at 9 bases. V dropped 8 bases and J dropped 8; count of bases not matched to a gene: 12. The CDR3 extends over 14 amino acids. Per the germline V gene, CDR1 is SNHLY and CDR2 is FYNNEI. DNA of the CDR3: TGTGCCAGCGCCCCTCCCGGGACAGGGTCCACCCAGTACTTC. It translates to CASAPPGTGSTQYF.

CDR3 amino acids: CASSVSSGSNEQYF. CDR3 bases: TGTGCCAGCAGCGTTTCTAGCGGGAGTAATGAGCAGTACTTC. The J gene is TRBJ2-7, the V gene TRBV9; TRBD2 matches at 10 bases. The CDR3 is 14 amino acids. The junction had 6 bases not matched to a gene; V was cut back by 2 bases and J by 7 bases. Germline CDR1 is SGDLS and CDR2 is YYNGEE.

The V call is TRBV28, the J call TRBJ2-7, with D tentatively TRBD2 (5 bases). Germline CDR1 reads MDHEN; CDR2 reads SYDVKM. This CDR3 has 14 residues. Trimming cost V 4 bases and J 0 bases, with 10 bases left between them. As DNA, the CDR3 is TGTGCCAGCAGTTCCTCCGGGGACTCCTACGAGCAGTACTTC. It specifies CASSSSGDSYEQYF.